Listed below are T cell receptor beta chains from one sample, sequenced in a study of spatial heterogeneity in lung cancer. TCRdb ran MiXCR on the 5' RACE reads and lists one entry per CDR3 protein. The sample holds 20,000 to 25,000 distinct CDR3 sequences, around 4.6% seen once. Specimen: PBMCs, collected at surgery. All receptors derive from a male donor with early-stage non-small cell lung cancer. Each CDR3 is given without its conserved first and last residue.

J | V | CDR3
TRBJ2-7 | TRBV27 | ASSPGTSGSYEQY
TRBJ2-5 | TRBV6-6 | ASSYGLQETQY
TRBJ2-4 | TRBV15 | ATSRRQGTKNIQY
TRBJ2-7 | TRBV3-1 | ASSQWQSYEQY
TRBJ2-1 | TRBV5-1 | ASSLQLARDEQF
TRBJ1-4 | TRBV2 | ASSFQGYNEKLF
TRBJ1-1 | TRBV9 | ASSLNPSGDTEAF
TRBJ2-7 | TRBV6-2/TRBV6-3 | ASSYSRLAGVEQY
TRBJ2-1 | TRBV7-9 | ASSSSGTAYNEQF
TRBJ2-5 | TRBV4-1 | ASSQEQGLVETQY
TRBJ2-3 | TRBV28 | ASSLAGLAKDTQY
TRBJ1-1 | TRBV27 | ASSHLLGQGWTEAF
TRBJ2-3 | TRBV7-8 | ASSPGTSGTDTQY
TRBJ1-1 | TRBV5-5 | ASSQWTAYGTEAF
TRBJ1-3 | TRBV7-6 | ASSLGTASNSGNTIY
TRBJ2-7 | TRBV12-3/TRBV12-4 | ASRPGTSGSSNEQY
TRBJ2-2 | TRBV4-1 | ASSHPPGQGGTGELF
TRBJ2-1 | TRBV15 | ATSRPQLTVYNEQF
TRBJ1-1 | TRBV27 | ASSLSTDRGEAF
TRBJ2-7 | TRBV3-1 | ASSQPGLAGRPYEQY
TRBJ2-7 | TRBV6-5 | ASSDSGAYEQY
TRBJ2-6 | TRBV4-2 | ASSQAVGQVSVSGANVLT
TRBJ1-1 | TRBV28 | ASSLTGANTEAF
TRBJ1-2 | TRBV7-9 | ASSLAGNYGYT
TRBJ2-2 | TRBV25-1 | ASSDRVRTGELF
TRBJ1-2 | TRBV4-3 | ASSLSPPGGSDYGYT
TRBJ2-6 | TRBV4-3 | ASSPSWEGYFGANVLT
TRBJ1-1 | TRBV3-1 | ASSQGAAGGETEAF
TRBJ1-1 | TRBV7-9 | ASSLTSVNTEAF
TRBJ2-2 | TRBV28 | ASSFTGPPGGGELF
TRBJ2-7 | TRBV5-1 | ASSRGTSGSTAYEQY
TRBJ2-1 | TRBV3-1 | ASSLGTSGMLNEQF
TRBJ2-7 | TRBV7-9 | ASSHTGVWEQY
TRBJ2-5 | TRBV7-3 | ASSPGTSGREETQY
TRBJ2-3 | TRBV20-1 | SASSIGEAFTDTQY
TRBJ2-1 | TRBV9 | ASSVVPRQGANEQF
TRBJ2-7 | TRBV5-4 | ASSYGTGGYEQY
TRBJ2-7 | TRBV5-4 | ASSSTGTAHYEQY
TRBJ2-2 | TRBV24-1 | ATSDHGTGKSDGELF
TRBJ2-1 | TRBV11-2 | ASRPRGVSSYNEQF
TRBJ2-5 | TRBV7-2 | ASSLEKRTQY
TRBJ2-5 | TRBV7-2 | ASSPGVGETQY
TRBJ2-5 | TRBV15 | ATSGPGDPGQETQY
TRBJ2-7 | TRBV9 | ASSASGQSSYEQY
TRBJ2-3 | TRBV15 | ATSRDFGTDTQY